This is a list of T cell receptor beta chains from one sample in a study of CD8 T cells in ankylosing spondylitis. Using its own MiXCR run on the 5' RACE reads, TCRdb lists one record per CDR3 protein. The sample contains about 400,000 distinct CDR3 sequences, about 20% of which appear only once. Input material: blood, either unsorted or a sorted T cell fraction (not recorded which). These receptors all come from a male donor with ankylosing spondylitis or in good health (not recorded which). The conserved cysteine and the conserved F or W are not part of the CDR3 here.

v_call cdr3_aa
TRBV28 ASTTGMGNEQF
TRBV9 ASSVALGPTLGDEQF
TRBV12-3/TRBV12-4 ASSLILGETQY
TRBV15 ATSPGQGAGETQY
TRBV3-1 ASSHTSRGRNNEQF
TRBV4-1 ASSQLLGYYEQY
TRBV11-2 ASSSSPGPQKNIQY
TRBV27 ASSPVGEGSYEQY
TRBV20-1 SATPRGAPSTDTQY
TRBV5-1 ASSFGRTTEAF
TRBV6-1 ASRDTRDSQYNEQF
TRBV2 ASSRLAGPSSYNEQF
TRBV7-2 ASSLNSGGQTYEQY
TRBV20-1 SARYGNEQF
TRBV10-3 AISFSLPSTGELF
TRBV18 ASSPTPWEDSTGELF
TRBV12-3/TRBV12-4 ASSLIAGASTDTQY
TRBV12-3/TRBV12-4 ASDFQGGGNEQF
TRBV30 AWSVDSSEVVEQY
TRBV7-9 ASSPTSAVWQF
TRBV4-1 ASSPRQIGTGELF
TRBV12-3/TRBV12-4 ASTPDGPADTGELF
TRBV29-1 SVEDLGGNEQF
TRBV25-1 ASSEKGLVETQY
TRBV12-3/TRBV12-4 ASSLGAGLNEQF
TRBV28 ASSQDRGAAEAF
TRBV29-1 SVELGTEAF
TRBV7-2 ASSLRWGGSDTQY
TRBV6-5 ASSYSGQGANNEQF